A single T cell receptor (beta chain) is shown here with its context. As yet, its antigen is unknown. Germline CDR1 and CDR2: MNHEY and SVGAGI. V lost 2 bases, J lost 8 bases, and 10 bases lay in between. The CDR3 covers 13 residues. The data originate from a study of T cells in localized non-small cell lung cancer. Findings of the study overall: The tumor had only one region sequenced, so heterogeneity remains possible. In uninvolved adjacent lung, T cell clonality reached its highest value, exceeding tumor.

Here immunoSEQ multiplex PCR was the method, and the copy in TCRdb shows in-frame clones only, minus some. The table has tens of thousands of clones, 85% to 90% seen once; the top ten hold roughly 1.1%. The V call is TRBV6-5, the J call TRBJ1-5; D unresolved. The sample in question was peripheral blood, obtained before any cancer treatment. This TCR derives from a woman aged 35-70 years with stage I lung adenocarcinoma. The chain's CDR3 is CASSYREREPQHF. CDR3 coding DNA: TGTGCCAGCAGTTACAGGGAGCGGGAGCCCCAGCATTTT.